This T cell receptor (beta chain) derives from a study of identifying expanded T cells in peripheral blood. V lost 7 bases and J lost 5; bases outside the gene matches: 7. Germline V lookup: CDR1 MNHNS, CDR2 SASEGT. The CDR3 is 13 residues long. During the collection period, no donor immune events like infections were recorded. Findings and limits, study-wide: Across healthy donors, higher total template counts meant significantly greater roughly two-week count variance. Over around two and four weeks, about 15 and 19 clones changed, versus more than 1 between replicates.

Sequenced by immunoSEQ multiplex PCR; TCRdb stores in-frame clones only, minus some. Here the sample spans 81,000 or so clones, 84% being singletons. Notes on this clone: Its antigen is as yet unknown.

The receptor was derived from a person between 18 and 70 years old in good health. The material sequenced was blood. This rearrangement joins TRBV6-1 to TRBJ1-1, with 7 nucleotides matching TRBD1. The CDR3 DNA reads as TGTGCCAGCACCCCAGGGGGGTGGACTGAAGCTTTCTTT. Translation gives CASTPGGWTEAFF.